Below, one T cell receptor beta chain is given with its context. This sample is drawn from a study of OX40 agonist ivuxolimab in advanced cancers. V was shortened by 4 bases and J by 3 bases, with 22 bases between the two germline ends. CDR3 length: 19 amino acids. Germline V gives CDR1 MNHNS, CDR2 SASEGT. Profiling relied on immunoSEQ multiplex PCR, and the TCRdb table lists in-frame clones only, not all of them. Altogether some 43,000 clones are present, around 90% being singletons, with the ten largest covering roughly 0.53%. This chain links TRBV6-1 with TRBJ1-6; no clear D. The sequence came from an adult with an advanced solid tumor such as melanoma, head and neck, liver or kidney cancer. Specimen: CD4+ or CD8+ T cells sorted from blood, collected in a trial of the OX40 agonist ivuxolimab. The CDR3 sequence: CASSGRGLWQGFYNSPLHF. The CDR3 DNA reads as TGTGCCAGCAGTGGACGTGGGTTGTGGCAAGGGTTCTATAATTCACCCCTCCACTTT.